This is a list of T cell receptor beta chains from one sample in a study of regulatory T cells in long-lasting Graves disease. TCRdb called the multiplex PCR reads again in MiXCR, with one record for every CDR3 protein. The sample includes approximately 380,000 distinct CDR3 sequences, about a fifth of them seen just once. The sequencing used peripheral blood mononuclear cells (PBMCs), collected when the disease was refractory, from a patient treated with antithyroid drugs. The receptors come from a female donor with Graves disease. The CDR3 runs from the conserved cysteine through the conserved F or W. D genes are given only for firm matches. Expanded clones are given a class, and other clones once, few, many or no size at all.

CDR3 length	clone size	V gene	D gene	J gene	CDR3 protein	CDR3 DNA
13	many	TRBV2	-	TRBJ2-2	CASSVQGAGELFF	TGTGCCAGCAGTGTACAGGGCGCCGGGGAGCTGTTTTTT
16	-	TRBV7-2	-	TRBJ1-2	CASSLNPGTVLDGYTF	TGTGCCAGCAGCTTAAATCCCGGGACTGTTCTTGATGGCTACACCTTC
17	many	TRBV12-3/TRBV12-4	TRBD1	TRBJ2-2	CASKRIRTGSDTGELFF	TGTGCCAGCAAACGGATTCGGACAGGGTCAGATACCGGGGAGCTGTTTTTT
12	many	TRBV18	-	TRBJ1-1	CASSTLGSEAFF	TGTGCCAGCTCGACCCTGGGGTCTGAAGCTTTCTTT
19	-	TRBV15	-	TRBJ2-6	CATTGEEGAPISGANVLTF	TGTGCCACCACGGGGGAGGAGGGGGCTCCCATTTCTGGGGCCAACGTCCTGACTTTC
15	-	TRBV5-8	TRBD1	TRBJ1-5	CASSLAGTGFQPQHF	TGTGCCAGCAGCTTGGCCGGGACAGGGTTTCAGCCCCAGCATTTT
14	many	TRBV9	-	TRBJ2-5	CASTVDSGEETQYF	TGTGCCAGTACCGTAGATAGCGGAGAAGAGACCCAGTACTTC
12	-	TRBV10-2	-	TRBJ2-7	CASRRDLYEQYF	TGCGCCAGCAGACGGGACCTCTACGAGCAGTACTTC
16	few	TRBV15	TRBD2	TRBJ2-7	CATSRDLAGVSYEQYF	TGTGCCACCAGCAGAGATCTAGCGGGAGTGTCCTACGAGCAGTACTTC
14	many	TRBV5-1	-	TRBJ1-2	CASSPTGDLSGYTF	TGCGCCAGCAGCCCTACGGGGGATTTAAGCGGCTACACCTTC
17	-	TRBV6-2/TRBV6-3	TRBD2	TRBJ2-3	CASSNRTSRRRTDTQYF	TGTGCCAGCAGTAACCGGACTAGTCGACGGAGAACAGATACGCAGTATTTT
15	-	TRBV6-5	-	TRBJ1-1	CASSSGEDMNTEAFF	TGTGCCAGCAGTTCTGGTGAGGACATGAACACTGAAGCTTTCTTT
13	-	TRBV7-2	-	TRBJ1-6	CASNTVQGSPLHF	TGTGCCAGCAACACCGTCCAGGGTTCACCCCTCCACTTT
16	-	TRBV15	-	TRBJ1-1	CATSRDWGSQTTEAFF	TGTGCCACCAGCAGAGATTGGGGCAGTCAAACCACTGAAGCTTTCTTT
16	few	TRBV6-2/TRBV6-3	-	TRBJ2-1	CASSYVQGTGDHEQFF	TGTGCCAGCAGTTACGTTCAGGGGACGGGGGACCATGAGCAGTTCTTC
14	-	TRBV9	-	TRBJ1-1	CASSVVGGETEAFF	TGTGCCAGCAGCGTAGTCGGGGGCGAGACTGAAGCTTTCTTT
16	many	TRBV7-2	TRBD1	TRBJ2-7	CASSPHPGQGTGEQYF	TGTGCCAGCAGCCCCCATCCGGGACAGGGGACGGGAGAGCAGTACTTC
14	many	TRBV6-1	-	TRBJ1-5	CASSKIQGNQPQHF	TGTGCCAGCAGCAAGATACAAGGCAATCAGCCCCAGCATTTT
15	once	TRBV6-2/TRBV6-3	-	TRBJ2-3	CASSVQGVQTDTQYF	TGTGCCAGCAGTGTACAGGGAGTACAGACAGATACGCAGTATTTT
17	many	TRBV12-3/TRBV12-4	TRBD2	TRBJ2-5	CASSQTLAGGPLETQYF	TGTGCCAGCAGTCAAACCCTAGCGGGAGGGCCTTTAGAGACCCAGTACTTC
15	-	TRBV7-9	TRBD2	TRBJ2-2	CASSLETSGTGELFF	TGTGCCAGCAGCTTGGAGACTAGCGGTACCGGGGAGCTGTTTTTT